Listed below are T cell receptor beta chains from one sample, sequenced in a study of beta chain features in type 1 diabetes. The data were produced by immunoSEQ multiplex PCR, yet TCRdb's version contains in-frame clones alone and is incomplete. The top ten clones hold more than 0.095% of a sample with about 650,000 clones, roughly an eighth of them seen once. Input material: naive CD4+ T cells from blood. The receptors come from a man aged 25-45 years with type 1 diabetes. Each CDR3 is given with its conserved first and last residue. D genes are given only for firm matches. Rows give clone size only sometimes, using once, few, many, or a class for an expanded clone.

j_call v_call clone_size d_call cdr3_length cdr3_aa cdr3_nt
TRBJ2-1 TRBV30 . TRBD2 13 CAGTSGGYNEQFF TGTGCCGGAACTAGCGGGGGGTACAATGAGCAGTTCTTC
TRBJ2-7 TRBV15 few . 14 CATSRPPGAGEQYF TGTGCCACCAGCAGACCCCCGGGGGCGGGGGAGCAGTACTTC
TRBJ1-5 TRBV7-9 many . 12 CASSLEGRMQHF TGTGCCAGCAGCTTAGAGGGGCGCATGCAGCATTTT
TRBJ1-4 TRBV2 . . 13 CASMREFNEKLFF TGTGCCAGCATGAGGGAATTTAATGAAAAACTGTTTTTT
TRBJ1-1 TRBV7-9 . . 15 CASSFGDTMNTEAFF TGTGCCAGCAGCTTTGGGGACACAATGAACACTGAAGCTTTCTTT
TRBJ1-4 TRBV30 . . 12 CATGLANEKLFF TGTGCCACAGGGTTAGCTAATGAAAAACTGTTTTTT
TRBJ2-1 TRBV4-3 few . 14 CASSQGPMNREQFF TGCGCCAGCAGCCAAGGGCCTATGAACAGGGAGCAGTTCTTC
TRBJ1-2 TRBV2 . . 14 CASNPLQTNYGYTF TGTGCCAGCAACCCCTTACAAACTAACTATGGCTACACCTTC
TRBJ1-5 TRBV28 . . 16 CASSFAGSYSNQPQHF TGTGCCAGCAGTTTTGCAGGGTCCTATAGCAATCAGCCCCAGCATTTT
TRBJ2-2 TRBV28 . . 15 CASRPPGVNTGELFF TGTGCCAGCAGGCCCCCGGGGGTGAACACCGGGGAGCTGTTTTTT
TRBJ2-5 TRBV19 few . 16 CASSRRTGGGFETQYF TGTGCCAGTAGTAGACGAACAGGGGGAGGGTTTGAGACCCAGTACTTC
TRBJ2-3 TRBV10-3 . . 12 CAISPYRDTQYF TGTGCCATCAGTCCTTATCGGGATACGCAGTATTTT
TRBJ2-7 TRBV6-5 few . 14 CASSYSSRGYEQYF TGTGCCAGCAGTTACTCGAGCAGGGGTTACGAGCAGTACTTC
TRBJ2-1 TRBV29-1 . TRBD2 13 CSVLLAGVNEQFF TGCAGCGTATTACTAGCGGGGGTCAATGAGCAGTTCTTC
TRBJ2-4 TRBV9 . TRBD1 15 CASSTQGAPENIQYF TGTGCCAGCAGCACGCAGGGGGCGCCTGAAAACATTCAGTACTTC
TRBJ2-5 TRBV7-9 few TRBD1 17 CASSPRTGSISIETQYF TGTGCCAGCAGCCCCCGGACAGGGAGCATCTCGATCGAGACCCAGTACTTC
TRBJ2-5 TRBV15 few TRBD1 18 CATSRDQDRGTLMETQYF TGTGCCACCAGCAGAGACCAGGACAGGGGGACACTCATGGAGACCCAGTACTTC
TRBJ2-2 TRBV6-5 few . 13 CASSLANTGELFF TGTGCCAGCAGTCTCGCGAACACCGGGGAGCTGTTTTTT
TRBJ1-5 TRBV19 . . 16 CASSTTGTQAGQPQHF TGTGCCAGTAGTACCACCGGGACACAGGCGGGCCAGCCCCAGCATTTT
TRBJ2-2 TRBV30 few . 13 CAWTTVNTGELFF TGTGCCTGGACTACAGTGAACACCGGGGAGCTGTTTTTT
TRBJ2-5 TRBV7-2 . TRBD2 14 CASSIAGGRETQYF TGTGCCAGCAGCATCGCGGGGGGCCGAGAGACCCAGTACTTC
TRBJ2-7 TRBV11-3 . . 13 CASSLSGPYEQYF TGTGCCAGCAGCTTATCAGGTCCCTACGAGCAGTACTTC
TRBJ2-2 TRBV7-2 few TRBD2 16 CASSLAAGASTGELFF TGTGCCAGCAGCTTAGCGGCGGGAGCCAGCACCGGGGAGCTGTTTTTT
TRBJ1-3 TRBV5-1 few . 14 CASSFGTSGNTIYF TGCGCCAGCAGCTTTGGAACCTCTGGAAACACCATATATTTT
TRBJ1-3 TRBV28 few . 13 CATSQGIENTIYF TGTGCCACTTCCCAGGGAATAGAAAACACCATATATTTT
TRBJ1-2 TRBV5-1 few . 13 CASSLGYGDGYTF TGCGCCAGCAGCTTGGGTTACGGGGATGGCTACACCTTC
TRBJ2-7 TRBV11-2 few TRBD2 14 CASSLMGGYYEQYF TGTGCCAGCAGCTTAATGGGGGGGTACTACGAGCAGTACTTC
TRBJ1-1 TRBV2 few TRBD1 13 CASRSRGPSEAFF TGTGCCAGCAGATCCAGGGGGCCCTCTGAAGCTTTCTTT
TRBJ2-5 TRBV7-2 . . 14 CASSLDVSLETQYF TGTGCCAGCAGCTTAGATGTCTCCCTAGAGACCCAGTACTTC
TRBJ1-1 TRBV7-2 few TRBD1 16 CASSLRQGTMNTEAFF TGTGCCAGCAGCTTAAGACAGGGAACCATGAACACTGAAGCTTTCTTT
TRBJ2-3 TRBV5-1 few . 15 CASSRGGRDTDTQYF TGCGCCAGCAGCCGCGGGGGCCGAGACACAGATACGCAGTATTTT
TRBJ1-5 TRBV7-2 . . 14 CASSLGTTPQPQHF TGTGCCAGCAGCTTAGGGACAACTCCTCAGCCCCAGCATTTT
TRBJ2-1 TRBV7-6 few . 11 CASSLYDEQFF TGTGCCAGCAGCTTATACGATGAGCAGTTCTTC
TRBJ2-7 TRBV6-6 few TRBD1 14 CASRFGQGTYEQYF TGTGCCTCCCGCTTTGGACAGGGCACCTACGAGCAGTACTTC
TRBJ2-1 TRBV15 . . 17 CATSRDETTTQRNEQFF TGTGCCACCAGCAGAGATGAGACAACCACCCAGAGGAATGAGCAGTTCTTC
TRBJ1-1 TRBV9 . . 14 CASSVVIGSTEAFF TGTGCCAGCAGCGTAGTGATAGGCTCCACTGAAGCTTTCTTT
TRBJ1-3 TRBV28 few . 13 CASSFRAGNTIYF TGTGCCAGCAGTTTCAGGGCTGGAAACACCATATATTTT
TRBJ2-1 TRBV7-9 few TRBD1 15 CASSLGQGGYNEQFF TGTGCCAGCAGCTTGGGACAGGGCGGCTACAATGAGCAGTTCTTC
TRBJ2-2 TRBV15 . . 13 CATSRGNTGELFF TGTGCCACCAGCAGAGGGAACACCGGGGAGCTGTTTTTT
TRBJ2-7 TRBV9 . . 14 CASSVEGHSYVQYF TGTGCCAGCAGCGTAGAGGGACACTCCTACGTGCAGTACTTC
TRBJ2-3 TRBV27 . . 16 CASTPRGLGYTDTQYF TGTGCCAGCACCCCCCGGGGGCTAGGGTATACAGATACGCAGTATTTT
TRBJ2-7 TRBV29-1 . . 14 CSVDSTGQRHEQYF TGCAGCGTTGATTCGACGGGGCAGCGCCACGAGCAGTACTTC
TRBJ1-1 TRBV7-3 . . 12 CASSSGPGPAFF TGTGCCAGCAGCTCCGGTCCCGGGCCGGCTTTCTTT
TRBJ2-7 TRBV6-1 few . 15 CASSETGFPSNKQYF TGTGCCAGCAGTGAAACAGGTTTTCCCAGTAATAAGCAGTACTTC
TRBJ1-2 TRBV7-3 . TRBD1 13 CASSPGQGDGYTF TGTGCCAGCAGCCCGGGACAGGGGGATGGCTACACCTTC
TRBJ2-1 TRBV28 . . 12 CASSGQNNEQFF TGTGCCAGCAGTGGACAGAACAATGAGCAGTTCTTC
TRBJ2-2 TRBV4-2 . . 17 CASSQESRGSSTGELFF TGTGCCAGCAGCCAAGAGTCCCGGGGGTCGAGCACCGGGGAGCTGTTTTTT
TRBJ1-1 TRBV9 . . 16 CASSVTGSGLGTEAFF TGTGCCAGCAGCGTTACAGGGAGCGGTTTGGGCACTGAAGCTTTCTTT